The next 27 T cell receptor beta chains were all read from a single sample in a study of CD8 T cells in ankylosing spondylitis. MiXCR was run by TCRdb on the 5' RACE reads, yielding one entry per CDR3 protein. The table records roughly 370,000 distinct CDR3 sequences, around 24% of them present only once. General study points: Made up of 7 to 9 highly homologous variants, a TCR beta motif appeared characteristic of ankylosing spondylitis blood.

Their recognized antigens are unknown. Sequencing was performed on blood, either unsorted or a sorted T cell fraction (not recorded which). All receptors come from a male donor with ankylosing spondylitis.

The chain carries TRBV7-9 and TRBJ1-5; no clear D gene. The CDR3 is 15 residues long. Germline V CDR1 and CDR2: SEHNR, FQNEAQ (reference sequence). V was trimmed by 6 bases and J by 4 bases, leaving 16 bases between them. This chain's CDR3 is CASSSERGRNQPQHF. CDR3 bases: TGTGCCAGCAGTTCTGAACGCGGCCGTAATCAGCCCCAGCATTTT.

Many counts were recorded for this clonotype. The J gene is TRBJ2-5, the V gene TRBV29-1; D tentatively fits TRBD1 or TRBD2 (5 bases each). Trimming pared 6 bases from V and 5 bases from J, leaving 19 bases between. This CDR3 comprises 14 residues. CDR1 and CDR2 (germline): SQVTM, ANQGSEA. CDR3: CSVPGPQGGETQYF. The CDR3 region has the DNA TGCAGCGTCCCCGGGCCGCAGGGCGGGGAGACCCAGTACTTC.

The chain has TRBV20-1 and TRBJ2-7, with D tentatively TRBD1 or TRBD2 (5 bases each). This CDR3 region has 12 residues. V was clipped by 6 bases and J by 7 bases, with 16 bases between them. Looked up from germline, CDR1 is DFQATT and CDR2 is SNEGSKA (reference sequence). This CDR3 reads CSATGPTGEQYF. The CDR3 DNA reads TGCAGTGCAACGGGACCTACGGGGGAGCAGTACTTC.

The J gene is TRBJ2-1, the V gene TRBV7-2; 10 bases align to TRBD2. The CDR3 is made up of 15 amino acids. V gave up 5 bases and J gave up 9 bases; unmatched junction bases: 10. CDR1 and CDR2 from the germline V gene are SGHTA and FQGNSA. The CDR3 sequence is CASSVTSGAEGEQFF. DNA of the CDR3: TGTGCCAGCAGCGTCACTAGCGGGGCCGAGGGTGAGCAGTTCTTC.

Ten or more counts support this clonotype. DNA of the CDR3: TGTGCCAGCAGTTTAACGGGACATGGAAACACCATATATTTT. This sequence encodes CASSLTGHGNTIYF. V gene TRBV12-3 or TRBV12-4 combines with J gene TRBJ1-3; possibly TRBD1 for D (6 bases). Trimming stripped 2 bases from V and 3 bases from J, with 8 bases between. The CDR3 is 14 amino acids.

This clonotype occurred many times. The chain recombines TRBV5-1 with TRBJ2-7; a weak D match, TRBD1 (5 bases). Germline lookup yields CDR1 SGHRS and CDR2 YFSETQ. Trimming took off 3 bases at V and 1 base at J, with 8 bases between the two ends. The CDR3 sequence is 13 residues long. The CDR3 DNA sequence: TGCGCCAGCAGCTCGACAGCTTCCTACGAGCAGTACTTC. The encoded protein is CASSSTASYEQYF.

This clonotype came up many times. The genes are TRBV3-1 and TRBJ2-2; 11 bases agree with TRBD1. CDR3 length: 19 residues. Germline V gene data show CDR1 as LGHDT and CDR2 as YNNKEL (reference sequence). V lost 2 bases, J lost 5 bases, and 13 bases stayed unmatched. This CDR3 reads CASSQRWDRGITGTGELFF. CDR3 DNA: TGTGCCAGCAGCCAAAGATGGGACAGGGGGATAACAGGGACCGGGGAGCTGTTTTTT.

This chain joins TRBV11-3 and TRBJ2-7, with 7 bases fitting TRBD2. There are 14 residues in the CDR3. Germline values: CDR1 SGHNT, CDR2 YENEEA. Trimming took 6 bases from V and 3 from J; bases not matched to a gene: 8. The CDR3 here is CASSVGRSIYEQYF. For the CDR3, the DNA is TGTGCCAGCAGTGTCGGGAGGTCGATCTACGAGCAGTACTTC. Together with reference TRBV11-3 and TRBJ2-7, the CDR3 gives the full variable domain: EAGVVQSPRYKIIEKKQPVAFWCNPISGHNTLYWYLQNLGQGPELLIRYENEEAVDDSQLPKDRFSAERLKGVDSTLKIQPAELGDSAVYLCASSVGRSIYEQYFGPGTRLTVT.

This clonotype was detected only a few times. V usage is TRBV5-1 and J usage is TRBJ2-1; no definite D call. V lost 4 bases and J 5 bases, leaving 16 bases between the germline ends. CDR1 and CDR2 from the germline V gene are SGHRS and YFSETQ. CDR3 length equals 15 residues. The chain's CDR3 is CASSATTNIDNEQFF. CDR3 in DNA: TGCGCCAGCAGCGCGACCACGAATATCGACAATGAGCAGTTCTTC.

CDR3 residues: CASSSNRNTEAFF. The CDR3 DNA sequence: TGTGCCAGCAGTTCGAACAGGAACACTGAAGCTTTCTTT. The chain couples TRBV12-3 or TRBV12-4 to TRBJ1-1; no clear D. Deletions cut 4 bases from V and 1 base from J, with 7 bases between. CDR3 length: 13 amino acids.

V is TRBV20-1 and J is TRBJ1-1; D is unresolved. This CDR3 is built from 10 residues. Germline CDR1 DFQATT, CDR2 SNEGSKA (reference sequence). V gave up 6 bases and J gave up 4 bases, with 6 bases separating them. The CDR3 coding sequence is TGCAGTGCGGGGAGCACTGAAGCTTTCTTT. It codes for CSAGSTEAFF.

This clonotype turned up a few times. The chain combines TRBV6-1 with TRBJ2-3; TRBD2 agrees at 14 bases. Per germline, CDR1 MNHNS and CDR2 SASEGT. The trim removed 8 bases at V and 8 bases at J, leaving 12 bases unmatched. This CDR3 comprises 16 residues. The CDR3 coding sequence is TGTGCCAGCGACCCGCGGGGACTAGCGGGAGTGGGTACGCAGTATTTT. It encodes CASDPRGLAGVGTQYF.

The chain links TRBV11-3 to TRBJ2-7, with 11 bases aligning to TRBD2. This CDR3 is 15 amino acids long. Germline V gene sequence: CDR1 SGHNT, CDR2 YENEEA. V lost 6 bases to trimming and J lost 3 bases; unmatched junction nucleotides: 7. CDR3 nucleotide sequence: TGTGCCAGCAGTCGACTAGCGGGAATTAACTACGAGCAGTACTTC. Its translation: CASSRLAGINYEQYF. Full variable domain (outside the CDR3, taken from reference TRBV11-3 and TRBJ2-7): EAGVVQSPRYKIIEKKQPVAFWCNPISGHNTLYWYLQNLGQGPELLIRYENEEAVDDSQLPKDRFSAERLKGVDSTLKIQPAELGDSAVYLCASSRLAGINYEQYFGPGTRLTVT.

The sample holds many counts of this clonotype. This chain links TRBV28 with TRBJ2-2; 8 nucleotides match TRBD1. Germline assignment: CDR1 MDHEN and CDR2 SYDVKM. CDR3 length equals 16 residues. Trimming took 3 bases from V and 4 from J; bases not matched to a gene: 7. This CDR3 reads CASSFVGRGPTGELFF. The CDR3 coding sequence is TGTGCCAGCAGTTTCGTTGGCAGGGGGCCCACCGGGGAGCTGTTTTTT.

V and J are TRBV20-1 and TRBJ2-5, with 7 bases that match TRBD2. The ends lost 5 bases at V and 5 bases at J; junction bases unmatched: 8. The CDR3 loop spans 13 amino acids. The germline CDR1 and CDR2 sequences are DFQATT and SNEGSKA (reference sequence). This CDR3 reads CSAPGRESETQYF. As DNA, the CDR3 is TGCAGTGCTCCCGGGCGGGAGTCTGAGACCCAGTACTTC.

The V and J genes are TRBV10-3 and TRBJ2-1; D tentatively reads TRBD1 or TRBD2 (6 bases each). The CDR3 has 14 amino acids. V was pared by 11 bases and J by 8 bases, with 22 bases between. Germline V gives CDR1 ENHRY, CDR2 SYGVKD. This chain's CDR3 is CAARGRGAWDEQFF. The CDR3 bases are TGTGCCGCCAGGGGTAGGGGGGCTTGGGATGAGCAGTTCTTC.

The chain combines TRBV7-2 with TRBJ1-4, with a weak D call TRBD1 (6 bases). Germline V gives CDR1 SGHTA, CDR2 FQGNSA. The CDR3 runs to 15 residues. V shed 5 bases and J shed 8 bases, with 18 bases lying between them. CDR3 protein: CASSLLGGAAEKLFF. CDR3 DNA sequence: TGTGCCAGCAGCCTATTAGGGGGGGCAGCCGAAAAACTGTTTTTT.

The chain recombines TRBV2 with TRBJ2-7; D is possibly TRBD2 (5 bases). CDR3 length: 15 residues. Trimming cost V 7 bases and J 0 bases, with 16 bases left between them. Germline-derived CDR1 and CDR2 are SNHLY and FYNNEI. CDR3: CASIEGSRSSYEQYF. For the CDR3, the DNA is TGTGCCAGCATCGAGGGAAGCAGGAGCTCCTACGAGCAGTACTTC.

This chain links TRBV12-3 or TRBV12-4 with TRBJ1-5; D is uncertain. The CDR3 is 13 amino acids. Trimming cost V 6 bases and J 0 bases, with 6 bases left between them. The CDR3 region is CASSRFSNQPQHF. The CDR3 nucleotides are TGTGCCAGCAGCCGGTTTAGCAATCAGCCCCAGCATTTT.

This clonotype has just a few counts. The chain has TRBV20-1 and TRBJ2-1; 8 bases align to TRBD2. The CDR3 length is 16 residues. The V gene end was trimmed by 5 bases and the J gene end by 4 bases; junction bases not matched to a gene: 13. Germline V lookup: CDR1 DFQATT, CDR2 SNEGSKA (reference sequence). CDR3: CSAGRGARGRYNEQFF. The CDR3 DNA reads TGCAGTGCTGGTCGCGGCGCGCGCGGGAGGTACAATGAGCAGTTCTTC.

The J gene is TRBJ2-3, the V gene TRBV2, with D tentatively TRBD2 (6 bases). Germline CDR1 and CDR2: SNHLY and FYNNEI. The CDR3 has 13 residues. V lost 8 bases and J lost 2, with 11 bases in between. This CDR3 reads CASVVADTDTQYF. The CDR3 coding sequence is TGTGCCAGCGTCGTAGCGGACACAGATACGCAGTATTTT.

This clonotype appeared many times. The chain couples TRBV29-1 to TRBJ2-7, with a tentative D call TRBD1 (5 bases). The V and J ends lost 6 bases and 6 bases respectively, with 15 bases between them. CDR3 length equals 12 residues. The germline gives CDR1 SQVTM, CDR2 ANQGSEA. This CDR3 reads CSVQVVFSEQYF. The DNA for the CDR3 is TGCAGCGTACAGGTTGTCTTCTCCGAGCAGTACTTC.

V usage is TRBV20-1 and J usage is TRBJ2-1, with no clear D. The V gene's germline CDR1 is DFQATT and CDR2 SNEGSKA (reference sequence). The CDR3 is 12 residues long. The V gene lost 2 bases and the J gene lost 3 bases, with 5 bases spanning the gap. The CDR3 DNA sequence: TGCAGTGCTAGATGGGTCTACAATGAGCAGTTCTTC. It translates to CSARWVYNEQFF.

V usage is TRBV12-3 or TRBV12-4 and J usage is TRBJ2-7; tentatively, D is TRBD1 or TRBD2 (5 bases each). The CDR3 sequence is 15 residues long. V lost 4 bases and J 5 bases, leaving 18 bases between the germline ends. This CDR3 is CASSSRGAGEDEQYF. Here the CDR3 DNA reads TGTGCCAGCAGTTCCCGAGGGGCCGGAGAAGACGAGCAGTACTTC.

The J gene is TRBJ1-6, the V gene TRBV27; no clear D. The CDR3 loop spans 15 amino acids. Trimming took 5 bases from V and 5 from J, leaving 13 bases between them. The germline CDR1 and CDR2 sequences are MNHEY and SMNVEV (reference sequence). CDR3 amino acids: CASSKPLGDNSPLHF. Here the CDR3 DNA reads TGTGCCAGCAGTAAACCACTGGGCGATAATTCACCCCTCCACTTT.

This clonotype was seen more than once but under ten times. The genes are TRBV5-1 and TRBJ2-1; D uncertain. The V and J ends lost 0 bases and 0 bases respectively, with 10 bases between them. The CDR3 runs to 16 residues. Germline CDR1 and CDR2: SGHRS and YFSETQ. The CDR3 DNA reads as TGCGCCAGCAGCTTGGGGGCAGCCAGCTCCTACAATGAGCAGTTCTTC. Translation: CASSLGAASSYNEQFF.

The rearrangement links TRBV7-2 to TRBJ2-1; 14 bases fit TRBD2. The junction had 8 bases not matched to a gene; V was cut back by 5 bases and J by 8 bases. There are 16 residues in the CDR3. Germline CDR1 reads SGHTA; CDR2 reads FQGNSA. CDR3 protein: CASSLGLAGGEHEQFF. CDR3 bases: TGTGCCAGCAGCCTCGGACTAGCGGGAGGTGAGCATGAGCAGTTCTTC.